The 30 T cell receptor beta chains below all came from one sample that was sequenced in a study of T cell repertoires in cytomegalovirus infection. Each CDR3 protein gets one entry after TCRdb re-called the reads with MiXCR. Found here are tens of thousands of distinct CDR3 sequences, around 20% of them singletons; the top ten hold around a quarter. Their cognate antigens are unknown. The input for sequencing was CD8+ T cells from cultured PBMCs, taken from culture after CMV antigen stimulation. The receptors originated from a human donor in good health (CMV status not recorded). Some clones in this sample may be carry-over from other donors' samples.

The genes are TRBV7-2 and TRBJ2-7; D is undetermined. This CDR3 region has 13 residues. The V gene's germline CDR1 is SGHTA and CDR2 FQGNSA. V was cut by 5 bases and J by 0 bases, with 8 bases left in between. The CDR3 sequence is CASSRASSYEQYF. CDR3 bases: TGTGCCAGCAGCCGTGCCTCCTCCTACGAGCAGTACTTC.

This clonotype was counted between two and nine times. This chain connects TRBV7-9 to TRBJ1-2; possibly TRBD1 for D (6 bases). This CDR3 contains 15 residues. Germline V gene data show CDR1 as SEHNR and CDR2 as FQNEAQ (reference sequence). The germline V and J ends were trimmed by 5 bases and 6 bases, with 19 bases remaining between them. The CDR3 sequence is CASSPGQIGLHGYTF. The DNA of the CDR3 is TGTGCCAGCAGCCCGGGACAAATAGGGCTCCATGGCTACACCTTC.

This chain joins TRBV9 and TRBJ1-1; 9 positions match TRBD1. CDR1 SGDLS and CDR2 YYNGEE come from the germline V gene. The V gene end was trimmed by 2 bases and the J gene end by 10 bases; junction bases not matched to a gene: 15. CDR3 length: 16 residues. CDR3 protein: CASSVRMDRGLTGAFF. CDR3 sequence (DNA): TGTGCCAGCAGCGTGAGGATGGACAGGGGCCTAACGGGAGCTTTCTTT.

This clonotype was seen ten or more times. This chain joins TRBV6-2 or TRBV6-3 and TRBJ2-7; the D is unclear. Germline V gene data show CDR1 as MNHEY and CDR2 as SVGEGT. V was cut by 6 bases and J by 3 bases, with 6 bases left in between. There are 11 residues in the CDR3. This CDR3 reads CASSRNYEQYF. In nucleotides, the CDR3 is TGTGCCAGCAGCCGAAACTACGAGCAGTACTTC.

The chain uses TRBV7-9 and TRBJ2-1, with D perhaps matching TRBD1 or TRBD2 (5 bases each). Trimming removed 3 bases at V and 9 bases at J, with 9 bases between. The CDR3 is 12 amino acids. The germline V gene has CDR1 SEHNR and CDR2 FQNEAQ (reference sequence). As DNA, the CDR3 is TGTGCCAGCAGCTTTCGGGGCAGTGAGCAGTTCTTC. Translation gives CASSFRGSEQFF.

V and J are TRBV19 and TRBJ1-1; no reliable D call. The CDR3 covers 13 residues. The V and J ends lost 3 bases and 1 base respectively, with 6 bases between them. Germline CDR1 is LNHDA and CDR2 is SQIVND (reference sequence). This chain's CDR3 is CASSISGNTEAFF. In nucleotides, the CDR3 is TGTGCCAGTAGTATTTCGGGGAACACTGAAGCTTTCTTT.

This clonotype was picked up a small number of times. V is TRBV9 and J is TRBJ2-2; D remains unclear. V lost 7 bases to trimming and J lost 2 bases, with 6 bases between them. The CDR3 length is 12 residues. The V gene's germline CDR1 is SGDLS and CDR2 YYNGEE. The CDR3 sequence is CASLSNTGELFF. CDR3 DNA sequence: TGTGCCAGCTTGAGTAACACCGGGGAGCTGTTTTTT.

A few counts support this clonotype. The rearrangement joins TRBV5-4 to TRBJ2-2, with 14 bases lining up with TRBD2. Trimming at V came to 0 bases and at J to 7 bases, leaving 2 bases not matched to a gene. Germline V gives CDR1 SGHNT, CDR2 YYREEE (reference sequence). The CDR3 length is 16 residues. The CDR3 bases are TGTGCCAGCAGCTTGGGACTAGCGGGGGGGAACGGGGAGCTGTTTTTT. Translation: CASSLGLAGGNGELFF.

The CDR3 region is CASSPFPKGGETQYF. The DNA for the CDR3 is TGTGCCAGCAGCCCCTTTCCTAAAGGTGGAGAGACCCAGTACTTC. The chain carries TRBV5-5 and TRBJ2-5; no definite D call. Germline V lookup: CDR1 SGHKS, CDR2 YYEKEE (reference sequence). V dropped 4 bases and J dropped 4 bases, with 17 bases sitting between them. The CDR3 is 15 residues long.

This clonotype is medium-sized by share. CDR3 sequence: CSVEGRTGASYNEQFF. In nucleotides, the CDR3 is TGCAGCGTTGAAGGGAGGACAGGGGCCTCCTACAATGAGCAGTTCTTC. The J gene is TRBJ2-1, the V gene TRBV29-1; 9 bases match TRBD1. In germline, CDR1 is SQVTM, CDR2 ANQGSEA. Trimming at V came to 1 base and at J to 0 bases, leaving 4 bases not matched to a gene. The CDR3 totals 16 residues.

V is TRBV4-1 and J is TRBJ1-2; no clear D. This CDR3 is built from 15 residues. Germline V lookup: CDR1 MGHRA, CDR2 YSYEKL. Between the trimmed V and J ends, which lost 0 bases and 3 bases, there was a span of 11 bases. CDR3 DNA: TGCGCCAGCAGCCAAGAACGCCCAAGGGACTATGGCTACACCTTC. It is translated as CASSQERPRDYGYTF.

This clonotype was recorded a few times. CDR3 residues: CASSGDGGARDTQYF. CDR3 coding DNA: TGTGCCAGCTCCGGTGACGGGGGGGCTCGAGATACGCAGTATTTT. This sequence joins TRBV7-3 and TRBJ2-3; 8 positions match TRBD2. V was clipped by 8 bases and J by 5 bases; unmatched bases: 12. CDR1 is SGHTA, CDR2 FQGTGA, per germline. The CDR3 has 15 amino acids.

CDR3 residues: CSVLQLASEQYF. The CDR3 nucleotides are TGCAGCGTTCTCCAACTAGCGAGCGAGCAGTACTTC. The rearrangement joins TRBV29-1 to TRBJ2-7; 7 nucleotides align to TRBD2. From germline, CDR1 is SQVTM and CDR2 ANQGSEA. The CDR3 loop spans 12 amino acids. J gave up 6 bases and V 5 bases, and 7 bases lay outside the gene matches.

The chain's CDR3 is CASSYNRADYGYTF. CDR3 in DNA: TGTGCCAGCAGTTACAACAGGGCAGACTATGGCTACACCTTC. The rearrangement uses TRBV6-6 and TRBJ1-2; a possible D gene is TRBD1 (6 bases). Germline V gene lookup returns CDR1 MNHNY and CDR2 SVGAGI (reference sequence). The V end was cut by 2 bases, the J end by 3 bases, with 10 bases between. The length of the CDR3 is 14 residues.

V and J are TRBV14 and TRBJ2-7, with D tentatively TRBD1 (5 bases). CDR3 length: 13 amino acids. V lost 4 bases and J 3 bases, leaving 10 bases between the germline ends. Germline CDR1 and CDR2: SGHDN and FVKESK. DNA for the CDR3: TGTGCCAGCAGCCCGACAGTTATCTACGAGCAGTACTTC. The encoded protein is CASSPTVIYEQYF.

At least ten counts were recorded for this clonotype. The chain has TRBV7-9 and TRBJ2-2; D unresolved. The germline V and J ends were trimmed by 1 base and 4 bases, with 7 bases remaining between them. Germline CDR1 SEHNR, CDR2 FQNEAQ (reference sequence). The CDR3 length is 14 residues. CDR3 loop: CASSLGRATGELFF. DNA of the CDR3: TGTGCCAGCAGCTTAGGCAGAGCCACCGGGGAGCTGTTTTTT.

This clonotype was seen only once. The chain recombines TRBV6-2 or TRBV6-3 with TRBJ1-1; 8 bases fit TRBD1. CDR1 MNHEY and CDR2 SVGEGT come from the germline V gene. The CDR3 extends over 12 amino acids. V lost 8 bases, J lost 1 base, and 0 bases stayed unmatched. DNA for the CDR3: TGTGCCAGCGGGACAGGGAACACTGAAGCTTTCTTT. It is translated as CASGTGNTEAFF.

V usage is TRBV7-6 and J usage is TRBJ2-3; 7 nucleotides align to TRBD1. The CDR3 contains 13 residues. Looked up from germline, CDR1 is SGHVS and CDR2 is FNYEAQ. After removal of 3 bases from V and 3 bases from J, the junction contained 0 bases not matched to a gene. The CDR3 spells CASSLDRTDTQYF. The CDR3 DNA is TGTGCCAGCAGCTTGGACAGGACAGATACGCAGTATTTT.

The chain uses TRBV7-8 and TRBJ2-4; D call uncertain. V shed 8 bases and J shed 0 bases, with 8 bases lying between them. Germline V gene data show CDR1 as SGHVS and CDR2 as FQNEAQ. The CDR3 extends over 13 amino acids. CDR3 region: CASGAAAKNIQYF. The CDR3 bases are TGTGCCAGCGGTGCAGCAGCCAAAAACATTCAGTACTTC.

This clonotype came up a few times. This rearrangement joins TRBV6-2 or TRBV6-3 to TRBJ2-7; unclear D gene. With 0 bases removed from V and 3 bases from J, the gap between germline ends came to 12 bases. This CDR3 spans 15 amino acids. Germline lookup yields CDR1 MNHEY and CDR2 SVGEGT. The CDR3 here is CASSYSITSGYEQYF. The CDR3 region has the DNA TGTGCCAGCAGTTACTCGATAACAAGTGGCTACGAGCAGTACTTC.

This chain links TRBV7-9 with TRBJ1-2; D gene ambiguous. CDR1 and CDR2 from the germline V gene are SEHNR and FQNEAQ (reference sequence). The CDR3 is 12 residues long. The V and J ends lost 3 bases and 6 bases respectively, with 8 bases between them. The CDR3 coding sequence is TGTGCCAGCAGCTTCGGAGGGAATGGCTACACCTTC. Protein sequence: CASSFGGNGYTF.

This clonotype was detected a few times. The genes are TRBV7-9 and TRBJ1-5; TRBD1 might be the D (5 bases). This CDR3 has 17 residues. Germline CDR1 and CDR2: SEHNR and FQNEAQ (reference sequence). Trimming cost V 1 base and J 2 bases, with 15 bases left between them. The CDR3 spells CASSLGAGGGGNQPQHF. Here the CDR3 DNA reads TGTGCCAGCAGCTTAGGTGCTGGGGGGGGAGGCAATCAGCCCCAGCATTTT.

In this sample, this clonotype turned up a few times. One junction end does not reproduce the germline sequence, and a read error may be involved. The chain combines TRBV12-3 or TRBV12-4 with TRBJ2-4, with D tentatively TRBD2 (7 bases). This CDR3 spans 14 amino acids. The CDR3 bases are TGTGCCAGCAGTCCGCCGGGGGGCAAAAACAGTCAGTACTTC. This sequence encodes CASSPPGGKNSQYF.

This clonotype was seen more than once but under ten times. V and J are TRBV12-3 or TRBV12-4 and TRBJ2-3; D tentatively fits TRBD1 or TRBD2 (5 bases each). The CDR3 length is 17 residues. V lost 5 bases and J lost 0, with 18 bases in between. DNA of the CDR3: TGTGCCAGCAGTCGCCCCCAACGGGACCGCAGCACAGATACGCAGTATTTT. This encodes CASSRPQRDRSTDTQYF.

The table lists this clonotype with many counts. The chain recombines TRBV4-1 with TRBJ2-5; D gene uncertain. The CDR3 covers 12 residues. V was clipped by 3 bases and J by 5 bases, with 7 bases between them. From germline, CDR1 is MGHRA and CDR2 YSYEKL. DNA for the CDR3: TGCGCCAGCAGCCATAGAGACGAGACCCAGTACTTC. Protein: CASSHRDETQYF.

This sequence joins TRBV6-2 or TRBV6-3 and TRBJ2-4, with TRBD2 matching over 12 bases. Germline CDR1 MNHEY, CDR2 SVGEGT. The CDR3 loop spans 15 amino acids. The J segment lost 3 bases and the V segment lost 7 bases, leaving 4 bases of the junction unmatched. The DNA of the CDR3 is TGTGCCAGCACCCGACTAGCGGGAGACAAAAACATTCAGTACTTC. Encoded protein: CASTRLAGDKNIQYF.

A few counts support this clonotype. The CDR3, as DNA: TGTGCCAGCAGCCCCTCCCGGCGGGGGGTTAATGAAAAACTGTTTTTT. Its protein is CASSPSRRGVNEKLFF. V gene TRBV7-9 combines with J gene TRBJ1-4; D may be TRBD1 (5 bases). CDR3 length equals 16 residues. Trimming cost V 5 bases and J 4 bases, with 17 bases left between them. Looked up from germline, CDR1 is SEHNR and CDR2 is FQNEAQ (reference sequence).

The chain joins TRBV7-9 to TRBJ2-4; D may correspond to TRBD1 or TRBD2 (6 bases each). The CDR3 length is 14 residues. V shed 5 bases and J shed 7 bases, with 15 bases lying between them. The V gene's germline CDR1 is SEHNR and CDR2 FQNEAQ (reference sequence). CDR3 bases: TGTGCCAGCAGCCCTCCGAGGGGGGAGAACATTCAGTACTTC. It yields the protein CASSPPRGENIQYF.

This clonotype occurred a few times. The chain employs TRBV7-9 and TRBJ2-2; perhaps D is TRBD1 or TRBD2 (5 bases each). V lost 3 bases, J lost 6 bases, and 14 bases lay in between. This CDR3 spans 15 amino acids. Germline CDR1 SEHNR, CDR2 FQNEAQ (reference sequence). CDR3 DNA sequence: TGTGCCAGCAGCTTTTCGGGACGTGACCCCGGGGAGCTGTTTTTT. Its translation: CASSFSGRDPGELFF. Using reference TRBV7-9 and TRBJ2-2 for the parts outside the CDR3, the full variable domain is DTGVSQNPRHKITKRGQNVTFRCDPISEHNRLYWYRQTLGQGPEFLTYFQNEAQLEKSRLLSDRFSAERPKGSFSTLEIQRTEQGDSAMYLCASSFSGRDPGELFFGEGSRLTVL.

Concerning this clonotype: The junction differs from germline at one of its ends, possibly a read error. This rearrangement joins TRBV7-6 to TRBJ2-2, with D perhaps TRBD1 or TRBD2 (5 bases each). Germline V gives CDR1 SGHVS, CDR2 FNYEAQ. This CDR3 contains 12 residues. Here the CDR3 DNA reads TGTGCCAGCAGCGCCGGGCTGGGGGAGCTGCTTTTT. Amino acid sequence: CASSAGLGELLF.